The 6 T cell receptor beta chains presented below share a single source sample, sequenced in a study of cytotoxic CD8 clonotypes in ibrutinib-treated CLL. Sequencing used immunoSEQ multiplex PCR; TCRdb keeps in-frame clones, though not all of them. The top ten hold around 6.3% of the sample, which has about 330,000 clones, roughly 67% seen once. The sequencing here drew on PBMCs, taken after 36 months of ibrutinib treatment. Receptors originate from a human donor with chronic lymphocytic leukemia.

V usage is TRBV15 and J usage is TRBJ1-1; D gene ambiguous. The CDR3 is made up of 14 amino acids. Trimming cost V 2 bases and J 5 bases, with 12 bases left between them. In germline, CDR1 is LNHNV, CDR2 YYDKDF (reference sequence). The CDR3 bases are TGTGCCACCAGCAGAAAAATATCGTGGACTGAAGCTTTCTTT. This translates into CATSRKISWTEAFF.

The V call is TRBV7-9, the J call TRBJ2-3; D is undetermined. Trimming shortened V by 1 base and J by 3 bases, and 8 bases separated the two germline ends. Germline CDR1 reads SEHNR; CDR2 reads FQNEAQ (reference sequence). The CDR3 contains 14 residues. In DNA form, the CDR3 reads TGTGCCAGCAGCTTAGGATTCGGGACAGATACGCAGTATTTT. This gives the protein CASSLGFGTDTQYF.

V usage is TRBV15 and J usage is TRBJ2-5; TRBD1 aligns across 8 bases. Losses at the gene ends were 9 bases for V and 5 bases for J; bases not matched to a gene: 5. CDR3 length: 12 amino acids. Looked up from germline, CDR1 is LNHNV and CDR2 is YYDKDF (reference sequence). The CDR3 DNA is TGTGCCACGACCAGGGGGCGGGAGACCCAGTACTTC. Residues: CATTRGRETQYF.

This clone was counted a single time. The chain is built from TRBV7-6 and TRBJ2-7; TRBD1 is a possible D gene (5 bases). This CDR3 contains 15 residues. The germline gives CDR1 SGHVS, CDR2 FNYEAQ. V was cut by 5 bases and J by 3 bases, with 17 bases left in between. CDR3 amino acids: CASSTRAVQGYEQYF. The CDR3 bases are TGTGCCAGCAGCACCAGAGCCGTTCAGGGCTACGAGCAGTACTTC.

The gene calls are TRBV4-1 and TRBJ2-4; possible D gene TRBD2, 5 bases. The CDR3 length is 15 residues. Trimming took 6 bases from V and 7 from J, leaving 19 bases between them. Germline V CDR1 and CDR2: MGHRA, YSYEKL. CDR3 sequence: CASSHLLAGGNIQYF. The CDR3 DNA sequence: TGCGCCAGCAGTCACCTACTGGCAGGCGGGAACATTCAGTACTTC.

The chain joins TRBV5-6 to TRBJ2-2, with D possibly being TRBD2 (5 bases). The germline V gene has CDR1 SGHDT and CDR2 YYEEEE. The CDR3 sequence is 15 residues long. Trimming stripped 4 bases from V and 0 bases from J, with 10 bases between. The CDR3 nucleotides read TGTGCCAGCAGCCCTTGGAGGACGAACACCGGGGAGCTGTTTTTT. Protein sequence: CASSPWRTNTGELFF.